This TCR beta chain was profiled in a study of T cells expressing NK-cell markers. Study results and limitations: The CD3+CD56-NKG2C+ fraction of a handful of donors was likewise dominated by these clonotypes. It remained uncertain whether the expanded NKG2C+ T cell clones were specific for HCMV antigens.

TCRdb re-called the 5' RACE reads, yielding one record per CDR3 amino acid sequence without DNA. The sample totals some 390,000 distinct CDR3 sequences; its top ten clones hold about 10%. Germline assignment: CDR1 SGHNT and CDR2 YYREEE (reference sequence). The CDR3 consists of 16 residues. On this clonotype: Its antigen remains unknown.

The clonotype originates from a woman between 50 and 59 years old in good health. Sequences were obtained from blood T cells: a sorted CD56 or NKG2C T cell subset, CD4+ or CD8+ T cells, or bulk PBMC T cells (not recorded which). This chain links TRBV5-4 with TRBJ2-5; checking the TCRdb D call of TRBD2 is not possible without DNA. This CDR3 reads CASSPRLAGVGETQYF.